Included here is one T cell receptor beta chain sequence, with context. The antigen is not known. Libraries were prepared by immunoSEQ multiplex PCR; TCRdb keeps only in-frame clonotypes and omits some of them. The sample has 200,000 to 250,000 clones, around four fifths seen once; the top ten hold roughly 5.5%. This sample is drawn from a study of cytomegalovirus exposure and HLA in healthy donors. Whole-study results and caveats: Subsequent analysis found a tendency for first-cohort TCR clusters to co-occur within the 95 to 150 validation repertoires.

Trimming left V 4 bases short and J 7 bases short, with 14 bases between. This CDR3 is built from 14 residues. Looked up from germline, CDR1 is MNHEY and CDR2 is SMNVEV (reference sequence). The donors formed part of the roughly 120-subject validation cohort, distinct from the roughly 730-subject first cohort. The specimen sequenced was PBMCs. The chain links TRBV27 to TRBJ1-5; D is undetermined. The receptor was isolated from a woman in her late teens or twenties in good health and CMV-seronegative. CDR3 residues: CASSSNRVGQPQHF. The CDR3 nucleotides read TGTGCCAGCAGTTCCAACCGCGTGGGACAGCCCCAGCATTTT.